A selection of T cell receptor beta chains follows, all from one sample in a study of shared clonotypes between healthy human individuals. The protocol was immunoSEQ multiplex PCR, while the TCRdb copy is restricted to in-frame clones and leaves out a portion. The repertoire consists of around 510,000 clones, with 70% to 80% occurring once and the leading ten covering about 12%. Sequenced: PBMCs. These receptors originate from a woman aged 35 to 49 in good health. Some clones in this sample may be carry-over from other donors' samples. The CDR3 runs from the conserved cysteine through the conserved F or W. D genes are given only for firm matches. Rows may omit the clone size; those that give it use once, few, many or a size class.

j_call v_call clone_size d_call cdr3_nt cdr3_aa
TRBJ2-4 TRBV19 . TRBD2 TGTGCCAGTAGTATCCACCGGGCCGGGGGGGCCAAAAACATTCAGTACTTC CASSIHRAGGAKNIQYF
TRBJ2-4 TRBV7-9 . TRBD2 TGTGCCAGCAGCTTAGCGGGACTAGCGGTAGCCAAAAACATTCAGTACTTC CASSLAGLAVAKNIQYF
TRBJ2-7 TRBV19 . TRBD2 TGTGCCAGTAGTCCCCCTCGGACTAGCGGGAGGTACGAGCAGTACTTC CASSPPRTSGRYEQYF
TRBJ2-7 TRBV5-1 . . TGCGCCAGCAGCTTGGAGCGGATTTCCTACGAGCAGTACTTC CASSLERISYEQYF
TRBJ2-1 TRBV30 once . TGTGCCTGGAGTGTAAGGCGTGCCAATGAGCAGTTCTTC CAWSVRRANEQFF
TRBJ2-1 TRBV7-3 few TRBD2 TGTGCCAGCAGCTTGGTACTAGCGGGGGCGAATGAGCAGTTCTTC CASSLVLAGANEQFF
TRBJ2-7 TRBV4-2 . . TGTGCCAGCAGCCCACTTCGGCTCGACGAGCAGTACTTC CASSPLRLDEQYF
TRBJ2-1 TRBV28 . TRBD2 TGTGCCAGCAGTTCGGGACTAGCGGGAGAATTGGGTAATGAGCAGTTCTTC CASSSGLAGELGNEQFF
TRBJ2-7 TRBV6-6 . TRBD2 TGTGCCAGCAGTTACAGGGAGGGCTACGAGCAGTACTTC CASSYREGYEQYF
TRBJ2-2 TRBV28 . . TGTGCCAGCAGAGTCACAGGGCAATCTCTAATAACAGGGGAGCTGTTTTTT CASRVTGQSLITGELFF
TRBJ2-7 TRBV5-1 . TRBD1 TGCGCCAGCCGACAGGGGTTGGACGAGCAGTACTTC CASRQGLDEQYF
TRBJ1-2 TRBV5-5 . . TGTGCCATCCGTAGGCCAGGGGTTAACTATGGCTACACCTTC CAIRRPGVNYGYTF
TRBJ2-2 TRBV28 . . TGTGCCAGCAGTTTTGGGGGGAAGGGCACCGGGGAGCTGTTTTTT CASSFGGKGTGELFF
TRBJ1-1 TRBV2 . . TGTGCCAGCAGTGAAGTTGGGGATAACACTGAAGCTTTCTTT CASSEVGDNTEAFF
TRBJ1-2 TRBV7-2 few TRBD1 TGTGCCAGCAGCTTGGGGACAGGGGACTATGGCTACACCTTC CASSLGTGDYGYTF
TRBJ1-4 TRBV5-1 once . TGCGCCAGCAGCTTCCAAGATAATGAAAAACTGTTTTTT CASSFQDNEKLFF
TRBJ2-3 TRBV28 . . TGTGCCAGCAAATCGGGGTTTGCGGGGGATACGCAGTATTTT CASKSGFAGDTQYF
TRBJ1-1 TRBV7-9 . TRBD1 TGTGCCACAGCAGGGGGGGCGAATACTGAAGCTTTCTTT CATAGGANTEAFF